The 15 T cell receptor beta chains below come from one sample, sequenced in a study of OX40 agonist ivuxolimab in advanced cancers. TCRdb keeps only in-frame clones here, not all; method: immunoSEQ multiplex PCR. The sample has some 15,000 clones, more than 65% seen once. This material consisted of CD4+ or CD8+ T cells sorted from blood, taken in a trial of the OX40 agonist ivuxolimab. The source is an adult with an advanced solid tumor such as melanoma, head and neck, liver or kidney cancer.

The V gene is TRBV7-3, the J gene TRBJ2-1; TRBD2 matches at 14 bases. Germline loops: CDR1 SGHTA, CDR2 FQGTGA. The V gene end was trimmed by 2 bases and the J gene end by 7 bases; junction bases not matched to a gene: 10. The length of the CDR3 is 18 residues. The CDR3 sequence: CASSLSPGLAGAVNEQFF. DNA of the CDR3: TGTGCCAGCAGCTTATCTCCGGGACTAGCGGGAGCGGTGAATGAGCAGTTCTTC.

The chain combines TRBV5-8 with TRBJ1-5; TRBD1 aligns across 7 bases. J lost 5 bases, V lost 4 bases, and 9 bases had no gene match. Germline lookup yields CDR1 SGHTS and CDR2 YDEGEE. CDR3 length: 15 residues. The CDR3 is CASSRDPGGHQPQHF. DNA for the CDR3: TGTGCCAGCAGCCGCGACCCAGGGGGGCATCAGCCCCAGCATTTT.

The V gene is TRBV10-3, the J gene TRBJ2-3; D not certain. This CDR3 is built from 13 residues. CDR1 ENHRY and CDR2 SYGVKD come from the germline V gene. Trimming cost V 4 bases and J 5 bases, with 10 bases left between them. CDR3 sequence reads: CAISASMVDTQYF. The CDR3 DNA is TGTGCCATCAGTGCCTCAATGGTAGATACGCAGTATTTT.

The chain couples TRBV7-9 to TRBJ2-1, with 10 nucleotides matching TRBD2. V trimming: 4 bases; J trimming: 2 bases; junction bases outside the gene matches: 5. CDR1 SEHNR and CDR2 FQNEAQ come from the germline V gene (reference sequence). This CDR3 is 16 amino acids long. The CDR3: CASSSSGRGTYNEQFF. In nucleotides, the CDR3 is TGTGCCAGCAGCTCTAGCGGGAGAGGGACCTACAATGAGCAGTTCTTC.

The chain links TRBV27 to TRBJ2-3; the D gene could be TRBD1 or TRBD2 (5 bases each). V was pared by 8 bases and J by 5 bases, with 11 bases between. This CDR3 has 12 amino acids. From germline, CDR1 is MNHEY and CDR2 SMNVEV (reference sequence). For the CDR3, the DNA is TGTGCCAGCGCATTGGGGGTAGATACGCAGTATTTT. This gives the protein CASALGVDTQYF.

CDR3 sequence (DNA): TGTGCCAGCAGTGAGCGAGCGGGAGGGACCGGGGAGCTGTTTTTT. Its protein product is CASSERAGGTGELFF. This chain joins TRBV6-4 and TRBJ2-2, with TRBD2 identical over 10 bases. The V segment lost 3 bases and the J segment 5 bases; nucleotides outside the gene matches: 3. The CDR3 extends over 15 amino acids. Germline CDR1 MRHNA, CDR2 SNTAGT.

J is TRBJ1-5 and V is TRBV19; D is possibly TRBD1 (5 bases). Trimming removed 2 bases at V and 4 bases at J, with 9 bases between. Germline V lookup: CDR1 LNHDA, CDR2 SQIVND (reference sequence). This CDR3 is 14 amino acids long. CDR3 nucleotides: TGTGCCAGTAGTATAAGGGGCGGTAATCAGCCCCAGCATTTT. The encoded protein is CASSIRGGNQPQHF.

The chain links TRBV15 to TRBJ1-1; 8 nucleotides agree with TRBD1. Trimming took 3 bases from V and 1 from J; bases not matched to a gene: 4. The CDR3 sequence is 15 residues long. Germline lookup yields CDR1 LNHNV and CDR2 YYDKDF (reference sequence). DNA for the CDR3: TGTGCCACCAGCAGCGAGGACAGGGCGAACACTGAAGCTTTCTTT. Translating gives CATSSEDRANTEAFF. Supplemented by reference TRBV15 and TRBJ1-1, the full variable domain reads DAMVIQNPRYQVTQFGKPVTLSCSQTLNHNVMYWYQQKSSQAPKLLFHYYDKDFNNEADTPDNFQSRRPNTSFCFLDIRSPGLGDTAMYLCATSSEDRANTEAFFGQGTRLTVV.

The chain has TRBV30 and TRBJ2-3; possible D gene TRBD2, 6 bases. V was trimmed by 0 bases and J by 4 bases, leaving 17 bases between them. The CDR3 totals 16 residues. CDR1 and CDR2 from the germline V gene are GTSNPN and SVGIG (reference sequence). The CDR3 coding sequence is TGTGCCTGGAGTGTACCGCAACGGGAGATCGCAGATACGCAGTATTTT. Amino acids: CAWSVPQREIADTQYF.

The rearrangement links TRBV7-8 to TRBJ2-7; the D gene is possibly TRBD2 (5 bases). Trimming took 0 bases from V and 3 from J, leaving 15 bases between them. Germline-derived CDR1 and CDR2 are SGHVS and FQNEAQ. The CDR3 extends over 16 amino acids. CDR3 nucleotides: TGTGCCAGCAGCTTAGCGCTCGGGGAAAGGATCTACGAGCAGTACTTC. Translating gives CASSLALGERIYEQYF.

The V and J genes are TRBV30 and TRBJ2-1; D possibly corresponds to TRBD1 (6 bases). The V and J ends lost 2 bases and 5 bases respectively, with 10 bases between them. The CDR3 is 13 amino acids. CDR1 and CDR2 (germline): GTSNPN, SVGIG (reference sequence). For the CDR3, the DNA is TGTGCCTGGAGTTCGGGACACAACAATGAGCAGTTCTTC. This translates into CAWSSGHNNEQFF.

The chain uses TRBV7-9 and TRBJ2-1; the D call may be TRBD1 or TRBD2 (5 bases each). The germline CDR1 and CDR2 sequences are SEHNR and FQNEAQ (reference sequence). V dropped 1 base and J dropped 8 bases, with 21 bases sitting between them. This CDR3 is built from 17 residues. The CDR3 region is CASSLVTGTPQGDEQFF. Written as DNA, the CDR3 is TGTGCCAGCAGCTTAGTAACCGGGACCCCTCAGGGCGATGAGCAGTTCTTC.

The rearrangement joins TRBV10-3 to TRBJ2-7; D is perhaps TRBD2 (5 bases). Germline CDR1 ENHRY, CDR2 SYGVKD. The CDR3 runs to 14 residues. Trimming removed 3 bases at V and 3 bases at J, with 12 bases between. The CDR3 DNA sequence: TGTGCCATCAGTGAAATTGGGAGAAGCTACGAGCAGTACTTC. As protein: CAISEIGRSYEQYF.

As to this clone: Its ends do not fully match the called genes, so a read error is possible. This chain uses TRBV6-1 with TRBJ2-1; D uncertain. The CDR3 contains 14 residues. The V gene's germline CDR1 is MNHNS and CDR2 SASEGT. The CDR3 protein is CAISDPKNYNEQFF. DNA for the CDR3: TGTGCCATCAGTGACCCCAAAAACTACAATGAGCAGTTCTTC.

The sample holds one count of this clone. This chain uses TRBV9 with TRBJ1-1, with D possibly being TRBD1 (6 bases). The CDR3 length is 13 residues. V was cut by 0 bases and J by 8 bases, with 11 bases left in between. CDR1 is SGDLS and CDR2 is YYNGEE in the germline V gene. This CDR3 reads CASSVVGRGEAFF. The DNA for the CDR3 is TGTGCCAGCAGCGTAGTGGGCAGGGGAGAAGCTTTCTTT.